The source of this T cell receptor (beta chain) is a study of beta chain features in type 1 diabetes. For the study at large: Healthy donors resembled patients in age, gender and cell yields.

V was trimmed by 3 bases and J by 0 bases, leaving 8 bases between them. CDR3 length equals 14 residues. CDR1 and CDR2 from the germline V gene are SGDLS and YYNGEE. The authors reverse transcribed all of the isolated RNA, so sequencing captured expressed TCRB transcripts. The table came from immunoSEQ multiplex PCR; TCRdb's copy has only in-frame clones and leaves some out. This table has approximately 250,000 clones, 16% appearing once. Study-level points and caveats: Moderately but significantly shorter TCRB CDR3s were found in Type 1 diabetes patients in all four CD4+ subsets.

Concerning this clone: Its antigen is currently unknown.

Sequenced input: naive CD4+ T cells from blood. The V and J genes are TRBV9 and TRBJ2-3, with D uncertain. The clonotype comes from a man under 40 with type 1 diabetes. The CDR3 reads CASSAVGSTDTQYF. For the CDR3, the DNA is TGTGCCAGCAGCGCGGTAGGGAGCACAGATACGCAGTATTTT. Variable domain in full (rest from reference TRBV9 and TRBJ2-3): DSGVTQTPKHLITATGQRVTLRCSPRSGDLSVYWYQQSLDQGLQFLIQYYNGEERAKGNILERFSAQQFPDLHSELNLSSLELGDSALYFCASSAVGSTDTQYFGPGTRLTVL.